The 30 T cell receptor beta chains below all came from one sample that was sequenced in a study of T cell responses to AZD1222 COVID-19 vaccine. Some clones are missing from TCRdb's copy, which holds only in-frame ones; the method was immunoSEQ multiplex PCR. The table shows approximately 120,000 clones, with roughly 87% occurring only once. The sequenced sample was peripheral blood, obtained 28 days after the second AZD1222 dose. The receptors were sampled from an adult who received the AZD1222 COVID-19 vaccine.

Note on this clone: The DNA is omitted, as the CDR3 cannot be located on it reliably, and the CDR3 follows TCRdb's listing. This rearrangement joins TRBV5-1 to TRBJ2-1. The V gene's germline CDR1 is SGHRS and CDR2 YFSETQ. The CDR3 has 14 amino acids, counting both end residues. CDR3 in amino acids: CASSLVAAGTLMFF.

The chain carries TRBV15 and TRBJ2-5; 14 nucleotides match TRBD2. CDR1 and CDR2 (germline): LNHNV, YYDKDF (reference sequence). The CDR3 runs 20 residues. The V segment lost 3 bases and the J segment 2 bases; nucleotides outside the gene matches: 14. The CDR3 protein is CATSSPAGLAGDRPQETQYF. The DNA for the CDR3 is TGTGCCACCAGCAGTCCTGCGGGACTAGCGGGGGACCGGCCGCAAGAGACCCAGTACTTC.

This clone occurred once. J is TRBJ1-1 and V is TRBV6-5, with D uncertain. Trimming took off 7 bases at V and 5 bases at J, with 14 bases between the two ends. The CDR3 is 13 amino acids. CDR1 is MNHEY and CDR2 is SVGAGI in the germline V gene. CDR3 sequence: CASIGGYETEAFF. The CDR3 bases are TGTGCCAGCATTGGAGGGTATGAAACTGAAGCTTTCTTT.

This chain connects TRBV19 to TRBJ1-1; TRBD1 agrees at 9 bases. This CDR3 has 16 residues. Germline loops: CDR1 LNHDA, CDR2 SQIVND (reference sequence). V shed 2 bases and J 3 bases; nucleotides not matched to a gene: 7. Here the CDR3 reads CASSISGQGSYTEAFF. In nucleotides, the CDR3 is TGTGCCAGTAGTATATCCGGACAGGGGTCCTACACTGAAGCTTTCTTT.

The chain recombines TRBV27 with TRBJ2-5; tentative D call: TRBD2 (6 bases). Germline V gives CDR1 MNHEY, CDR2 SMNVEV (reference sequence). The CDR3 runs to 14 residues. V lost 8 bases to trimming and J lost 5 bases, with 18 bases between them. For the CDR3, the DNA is TGTGCCAGCCATAAGGAGGGGAGAGGGGAGACCCAGTACTTC. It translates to CASHKEGRGETQYF.

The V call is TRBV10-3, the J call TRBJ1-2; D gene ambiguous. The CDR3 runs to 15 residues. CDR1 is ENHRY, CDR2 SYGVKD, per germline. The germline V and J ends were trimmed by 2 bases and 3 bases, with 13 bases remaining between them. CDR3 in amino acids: CAISEGWLRDYGYTF. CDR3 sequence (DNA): TGTGCCATCAGTGAGGGGTGGCTGAGGGACTATGGCTACACCTTC.

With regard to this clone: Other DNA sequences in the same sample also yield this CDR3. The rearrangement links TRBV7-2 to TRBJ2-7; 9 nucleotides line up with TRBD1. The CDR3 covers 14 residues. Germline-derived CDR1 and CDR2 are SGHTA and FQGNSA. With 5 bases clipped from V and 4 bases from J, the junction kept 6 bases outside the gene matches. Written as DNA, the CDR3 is TGTGCCAGCAGCATCGGGACAGGGTCGTACGAGCAGTACTTC. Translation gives CASSIGTGSYEQYF.

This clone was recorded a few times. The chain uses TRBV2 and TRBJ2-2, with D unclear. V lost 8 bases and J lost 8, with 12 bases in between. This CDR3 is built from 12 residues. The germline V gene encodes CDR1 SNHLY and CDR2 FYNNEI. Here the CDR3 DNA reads TGTGCCAGCCATGGATGGGCTGGGGAGCTGTTTTTT. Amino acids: CASHGWAGELFF.

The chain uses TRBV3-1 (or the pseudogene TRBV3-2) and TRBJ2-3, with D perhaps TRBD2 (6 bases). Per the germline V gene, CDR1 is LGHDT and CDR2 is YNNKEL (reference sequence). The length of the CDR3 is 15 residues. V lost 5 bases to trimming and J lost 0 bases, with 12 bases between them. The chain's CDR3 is CASSETSFSTDTQYF. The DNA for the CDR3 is TGTGCCAGCAGCGAAACTAGCTTTAGCACAGATACGCAGTATTTT.

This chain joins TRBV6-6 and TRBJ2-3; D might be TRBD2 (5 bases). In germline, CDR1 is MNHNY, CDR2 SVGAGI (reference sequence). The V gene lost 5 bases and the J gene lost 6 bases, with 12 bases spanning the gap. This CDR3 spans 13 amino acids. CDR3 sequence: CASSADSVDTQYF. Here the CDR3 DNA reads TGTGCCAGCAGTGCGGACTCCGTGGATACGCAGTATTTT.

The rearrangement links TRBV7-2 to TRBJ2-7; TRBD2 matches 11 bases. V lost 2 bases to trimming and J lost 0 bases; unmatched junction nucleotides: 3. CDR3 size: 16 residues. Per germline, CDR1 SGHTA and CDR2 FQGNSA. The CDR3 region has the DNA TGTGCCAGCAGCTTATTAGCGGGGGGGATCTCCTACGAGCAGTACTTC. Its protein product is CASSLLAGGISYEQYF.

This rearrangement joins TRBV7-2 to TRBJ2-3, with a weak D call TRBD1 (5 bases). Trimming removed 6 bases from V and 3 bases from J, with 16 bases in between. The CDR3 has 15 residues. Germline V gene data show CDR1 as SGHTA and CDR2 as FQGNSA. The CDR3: CASRMGPGKTDTQYF. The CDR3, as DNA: TGTGCCAGCAGGATGGGGCCAGGCAAAACAGATACGCAGTATTTT.

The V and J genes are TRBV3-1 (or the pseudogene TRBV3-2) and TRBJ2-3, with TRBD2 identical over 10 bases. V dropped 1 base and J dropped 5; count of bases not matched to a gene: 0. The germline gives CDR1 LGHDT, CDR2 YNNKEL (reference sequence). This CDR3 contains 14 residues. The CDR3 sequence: CASSQASGRDTQYF. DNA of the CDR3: TGTGCCAGCAGCCAAGCTAGCGGGAGAGATACGCAGTATTTT.

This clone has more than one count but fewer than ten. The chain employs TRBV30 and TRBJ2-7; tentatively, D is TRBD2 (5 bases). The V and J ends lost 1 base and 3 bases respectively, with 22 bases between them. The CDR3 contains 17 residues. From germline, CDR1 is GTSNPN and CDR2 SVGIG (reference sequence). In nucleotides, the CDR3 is TGTGCCTGGAGTGAGGGTGGTTGGGAGACCTCCATCTACGAGCAGTACTTC. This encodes CAWSEGGWETSIYEQYF.

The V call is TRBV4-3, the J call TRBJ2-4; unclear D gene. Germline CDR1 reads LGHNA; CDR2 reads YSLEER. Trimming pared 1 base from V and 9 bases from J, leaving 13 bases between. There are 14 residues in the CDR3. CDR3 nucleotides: TGCGCCAGCAGCCAAGGGACCGCCTCAGGCATTCAGTACTTC. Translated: CASSQGTASGIQYF.

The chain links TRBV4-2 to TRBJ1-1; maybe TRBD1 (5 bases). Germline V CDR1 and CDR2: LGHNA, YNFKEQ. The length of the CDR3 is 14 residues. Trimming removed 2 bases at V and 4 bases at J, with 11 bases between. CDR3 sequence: CASSQRGMSTEAFF. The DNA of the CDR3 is TGTGCCAGCAGCCAACGGGGGATGAGCACTGAAGCTTTCTTT.

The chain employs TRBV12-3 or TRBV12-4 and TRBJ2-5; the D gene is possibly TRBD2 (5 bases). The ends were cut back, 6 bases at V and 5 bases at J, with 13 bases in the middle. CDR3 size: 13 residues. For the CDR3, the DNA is TGTGCCAGCAGCCGAGGCCAGCGGGAGACCCAGTACTTC. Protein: CASSRGQRETQYF.

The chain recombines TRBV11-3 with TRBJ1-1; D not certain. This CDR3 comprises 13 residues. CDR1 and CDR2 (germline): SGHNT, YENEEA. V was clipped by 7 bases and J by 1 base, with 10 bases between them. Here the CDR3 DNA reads TGTGCCAGCATGGAGGGCTGGAACACTGAAGCTTTCTTT. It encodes CASMEGWNTEAFF.

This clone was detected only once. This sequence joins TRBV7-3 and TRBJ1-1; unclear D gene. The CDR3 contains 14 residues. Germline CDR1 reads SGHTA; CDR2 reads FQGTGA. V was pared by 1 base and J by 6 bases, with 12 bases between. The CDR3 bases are TGTGCCAGCAGCTTAAGGGATAATCGGGCTGAAGCTTTCTTT. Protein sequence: CASSLRDNRAEAFF.

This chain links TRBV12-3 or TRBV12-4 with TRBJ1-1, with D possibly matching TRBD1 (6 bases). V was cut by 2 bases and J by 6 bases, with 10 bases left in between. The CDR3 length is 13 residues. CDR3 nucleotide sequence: TGTGCCAGCAGTTTAACAGGGAGGCCTGAAGCTTTCTTT. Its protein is CASSLTGRPEAFF.

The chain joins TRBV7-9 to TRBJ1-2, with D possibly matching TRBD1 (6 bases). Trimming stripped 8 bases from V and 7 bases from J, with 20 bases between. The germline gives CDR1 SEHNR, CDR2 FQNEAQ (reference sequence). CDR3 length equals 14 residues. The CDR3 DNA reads TGTGCCAGCTCCCGCCCGGACAGAACCGTTGGCTACACCTTC. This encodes CASSRPDRTVGYTF.

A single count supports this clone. The CDR3 DNA reads TGTGCCAGCAGCTTCGTCCTCTCAGAAGCTTTCTTT. Amino acids: CASSFVLSEAFF. The gene calls are TRBV7-9 and TRBJ1-1; D is unclear. Germline V CDR1 and CDR2: SEHNR, FQNEAQ (reference sequence). Trimming shortened V by 3 bases and J by 8 bases, and 10 bases separated the two germline ends. CDR3 length: 12 amino acids.

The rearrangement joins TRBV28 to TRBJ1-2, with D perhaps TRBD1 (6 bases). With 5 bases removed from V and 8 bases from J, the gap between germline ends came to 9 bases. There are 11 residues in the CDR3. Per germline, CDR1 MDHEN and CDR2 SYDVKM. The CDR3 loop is CASSTGYGYTF. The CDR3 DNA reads TGTGCCAGCAGTACAGGGTACGGCTACACCTTC.

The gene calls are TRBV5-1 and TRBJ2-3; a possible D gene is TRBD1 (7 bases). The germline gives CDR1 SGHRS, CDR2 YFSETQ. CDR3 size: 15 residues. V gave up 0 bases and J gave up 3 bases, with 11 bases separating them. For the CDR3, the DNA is TGCGCCAGCAGCTTGGCGCGGGGACAGACAGATACGCAGTATTTT. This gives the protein CASSLARGQTDTQYF.

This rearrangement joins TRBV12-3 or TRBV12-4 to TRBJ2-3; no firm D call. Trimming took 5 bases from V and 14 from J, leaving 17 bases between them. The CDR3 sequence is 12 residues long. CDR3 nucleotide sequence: TGTGCCAGCAGTCCACGGAAAGGATTGGGGTATTTT. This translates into CASSPRKGLGYF.

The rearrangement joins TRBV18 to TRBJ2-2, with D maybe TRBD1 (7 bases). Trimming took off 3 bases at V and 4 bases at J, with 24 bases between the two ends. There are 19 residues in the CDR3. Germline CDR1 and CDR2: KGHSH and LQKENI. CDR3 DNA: TGTGCCAGCTCACCTGGACGAGGACAGGCGCCGCGGGGCACCGGGGAGCTGTTTTTT. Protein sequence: CASSPGRGQAPRGTGELFF.

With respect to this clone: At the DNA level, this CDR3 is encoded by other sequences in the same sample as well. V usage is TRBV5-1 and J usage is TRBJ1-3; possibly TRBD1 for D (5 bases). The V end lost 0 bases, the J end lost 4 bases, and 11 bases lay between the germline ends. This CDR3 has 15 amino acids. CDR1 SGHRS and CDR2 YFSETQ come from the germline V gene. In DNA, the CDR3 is TGCGCCAGCAGCTTGGTAGGGGAGTCCGGAAACACCATATATTTT. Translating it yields CASSLVGESGNTIYF.

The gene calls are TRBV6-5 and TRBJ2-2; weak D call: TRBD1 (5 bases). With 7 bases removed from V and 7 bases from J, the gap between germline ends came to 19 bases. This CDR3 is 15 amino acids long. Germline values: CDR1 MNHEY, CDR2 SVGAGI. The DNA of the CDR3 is TGTGCCAGCAAGGGGCAGGGCTCGGATGGCGGGGAGCTGTTTTTT. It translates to CASKGQGSDGGELFF.

CDR3 bases: TGTGCCAGCAGTTACTCGGGGGACGGTCGGACCGGGGAGCTGTTTTTT. Amino acid sequence: CASSYSGDGRTGELFF. The rearrangement joins TRBV6-5 to TRBJ2-2; TRBD1 or TRBD2 may be the D gene (5 bases each). With 0 bases removed from V and 5 bases from J, the gap between germline ends came to 13 bases. The CDR3 totals 16 residues. Germline V gene sequence: CDR1 MNHEY, CDR2 SVGAGI.

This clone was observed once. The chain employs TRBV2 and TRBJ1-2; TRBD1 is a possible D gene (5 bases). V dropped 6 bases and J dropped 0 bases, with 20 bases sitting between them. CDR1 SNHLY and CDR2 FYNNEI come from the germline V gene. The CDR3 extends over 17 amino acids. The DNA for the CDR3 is TGTGCCAGCAGAGAACCCAGGGTAGGGAAGGCTAACTATGGCTACACCTTC. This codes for CASREPRVGKANYGYTF.